A single sample gave rise to the 25 T cell receptor beta chains below, sequenced in a study of OX40 agonist ivuxolimab in advanced cancers. Method: immunoSEQ multiplex PCR; TCRdb's copy keeps in-frame clones and lacks some. The sample lists 45,000 to 65,000 clones, around 82% occurring once. Specimen: CD4+ or CD8+ T cells sorted from blood, collected in a trial of the OX40 agonist ivuxolimab. These receptors were taken from an adult with an advanced solid tumor such as melanoma, head and neck, liver or kidney cancer.

V gene TRBV5-5 combines with J gene TRBJ2-5; D perhaps matches TRBD1 (7 bases). With 0 bases removed from V and 5 bases from J, the gap between germline ends came to 11 bases. This CDR3 contains 14 residues. CDR1 and CDR2 (germline): SGHKS, YYEKEE (reference sequence). The CDR3 DNA follows: TGTGCCAGCAGCTTGGATCCAGGGGGGGAGACCCAGTACTTC. This codes for CASSLDPGGETQYF.

The J gene is TRBJ1-1, the V gene TRBV6-5, with D possibly TRBD1 on 5 matching bases. The CDR3 spans 14 residues. Deletions cut 5 bases from V and 4 bases from J, with 14 bases between. Germline V gene lookup returns CDR1 MNHEY and CDR2 SVGAGI. CDR3 sequence: CASSRVAGGTEAFF. The CDR3 nucleotides are TGTGCCAGCAGTAGGGTGGCCGGGGGCACTGAAGCTTTCTTT.

The chain links TRBV21-1 to TRBJ2-7; TRBD2 is the table's D call and was not checked against the DNA. TRBV21-1 has pseudogene status. This CDR3 comprises 12 residues. The CDR3 reads CATLAGRYEQYF. In DNA form, the CDR3 reads TGTGCCACCCTCGCAGGGAGGTACGAGCAGTACTTC.

This clone showed up just once. This rearrangement joins TRBV11-3 to TRBJ2-7, with D possibly TRBD2 on 6 matching bases. Trimming took off 1 base at V and 5 bases at J, with 12 bases between the two ends. The CDR3 extends over 14 amino acids. CDR1 is SGHNT and CDR2 is YENEEA in the germline V gene. CDR3 residues: CASSLARTTHEQYF. The CDR3 DNA reads as TGTGCCAGCAGCTTAGCTCGGACTACCCACGAGCAGTACTTC. Supplemented by reference TRBV11-3 and TRBJ2-7, the full variable domain reads EAGVVQSPRYKIIEKKQPVAFWCNPISGHNTLYWYLQNLGQGPELLIRYENEEAVDDSQLPKDRFSAERLKGVDSTLKIQPAELGDSAVYLCASSLARTTHEQYFGPGTRLTVT.

CDR3 in DNA: TGTGCCAGCAGTTACACAAGGCAAGAGACCCAGTACTTC. This encodes CASSYTRQETQYF. The V call is TRBV6-9, the J call TRBJ2-5; D is unresolved. Germline values: CDR1 MNHGY, CDR2 SVAAGI. The length of the CDR3 is 13 residues. V lost 3 bases, J lost 2 bases, and 7 bases lay in between.

This rearrangement joins TRBV7-3 to TRBJ1-4; TRBD1 might be the D (5 bases). Germline lookup yields CDR1 SGHTA and CDR2 FQGTGA. The CDR3 has 14 residues. V was trimmed by 5 bases and J by 8 bases, leaving 15 bases between them. Written as DNA, the CDR3 is TGTGCCAGCAGCCTGGGGGTGGCTGAGGAAAAACTGTTTTTT. It is translated as CASSLGVAEEKLFF.

This clone appeared once. The chain is built from TRBV5-1 and TRBJ1-2; the D is unclear. Germline CDR1 reads SGHRS; CDR2 reads YFSETQ. V was trimmed by 0 bases and J by 5 bases, leaving 5 bases between them. The CDR3 covers 12 residues. Here the CDR3 reads CASSLDTYGYTF. CDR3 nucleotide sequence: TGCGCCAGCAGCTTGGACACTTATGGCTACACCTTC.

The genes are TRBV18 and TRBJ2-2; 8 nucleotides line up with TRBD1. With 0 bases clipped from V and 4 bases from J, the junction kept 4 bases outside the gene matches. Germline V gene lookup returns CDR1 KGHSH and CDR2 LQKENI. This CDR3 is 16 amino acids long. This CDR3 is CASSPPTGAFTGELFF. As DNA, the CDR3 is TGTGCCAGCTCACCACCGACAGGGGCCTTCACCGGGGAGCTGTTTTTT.

J is TRBJ1-5 and V is TRBV18; D remains unclear. This CDR3 has 16 amino acids. Germline V lookup: CDR1 KGHSH, CDR2 LQKENI. The V and J ends lost 6 bases and 6 bases respectively, with 21 bases between them. The CDR3 DNA reads as TGTGCCAGCTCCCATTCACAAGTGGCGGGGAGTCAGCCCCAGCATTTT. The encoded protein is CASSHSQVAGSQPQHF.

The chain has TRBV18 and TRBJ1-5, with D maybe TRBD1 (6 bases). CDR1 is KGHSH, CDR2 LQKENI, per germline. The CDR3 is 13 amino acids. Deletions cut 6 bases from V and 5 bases from J, with 11 bases between. The CDR3 is CASSRGGDQPQHF. The CDR3 DNA reads TGTGCCAGCTCCAGGGGTGGGGATCAGCCCCAGCATTTT.

CDR3 nucleotide sequence: TGTGCCAGCAGCCATGGGACGCTTCTAGGGGCTTTCTTT. Translation gives CASSHGTLLGAFF. The gene calls are TRBV11-2 and TRBJ1-1, with D possibly TRBD1 on 5 matching bases. Germline-derived CDR1 and CDR2 are SGHAT and FQNNGV. The V end lost 5 bases, the J end lost 11 bases, and 18 bases lay between the germline ends. The CDR3 totals 13 residues.

On this clone itself: Other DNA sequences from this sample encode an identical CDR3 as well. The chain couples TRBV5-4 to TRBJ1-1; no clear D gene. This CDR3 is 13 amino acids long. From germline, CDR1 is SGHNT and CDR2 YYREEE (reference sequence). Trimming took off 2 bases at V and 0 bases at J, with 5 bases between the two ends. The CDR3 DNA is TGTGCCAGCAGCTTAGGGCTGAACACTGAAGCTTTCTTT. Translated, it gives CASSLGLNTEAFF.

The J gene is TRBJ1-2, the V gene TRBV14, with D uncertain. Between the trimmed V and J ends, which lost 4 bases and 8 bases, there was a span of 8 bases. CDR3 length: 11 amino acids. From germline, CDR1 is SGHDN and CDR2 FVKESK. The CDR3 nucleotides are TGTGCCAGCAGCCCCGGGTGGGGCTACACCTTC. This sequence encodes CASSPGWGYTF.

The V gene is TRBV18, the J gene TRBJ1-6; D not certain. Germline CDR1 KGHSH, CDR2 LQKENI. This CDR3 region has 16 residues. Trimming removed 4 bases at V and 7 bases at J, with 17 bases between. The CDR3 here is CASSLNPGSGNSPLHF. The CDR3 DNA sequence: TGTGCCAGCTCACTAAATCCCGGGAGCGGCAATTCACCCCTCCACTTT.

This chain links TRBV7-3 with TRBJ2-3; no reliable D call. Germline CDR1 and CDR2: SGHTA and FQGTGA. V gave up 5 bases and J gave up 2 bases, with 11 bases separating them. This CDR3 contains 14 residues. Here the CDR3 DNA reads TGTGCCAGCAGCCCCTTGGCGAACACAGATACGCAGTATTTT. It encodes CASSPLANTDTQYF.

The V call is TRBV4-2, the J call TRBJ1-5; tentatively, D is TRBD1 (5 bases). V dropped 3 bases and J dropped 5 bases, with 14 bases sitting between them. CDR3 size: 15 residues. In germline, CDR1 is LGHNA, CDR2 YNFKEQ. The CDR3 region is CASSQDHGGYQPQHF. CDR3 coding DNA: TGTGCCAGCAGCCAGGACCACGGGGGTTATCAGCCCCAGCATTTT.

This chain joins TRBV28 and TRBJ1-1, with D perhaps matching TRBD1 (5 bases). The CDR3 is 12 residues long. Trimming removed 6 bases from V and 7 bases from J, with 12 bases in between. The germline V gene has CDR1 MDHEN and CDR2 SYDVKM. The CDR3 loop reads CASRGGIIEAFF. Here the CDR3 DNA reads TGTGCCAGCAGGGGGGGGATAATTGAAGCTTTCTTT.

V is TRBV7-2 and J is TRBJ1-1; tentatively, D is TRBD1 (5 bases). The CDR3 is 16 residues long. Germline loops: CDR1 SGHTA, CDR2 FQGNSA. V was trimmed by 5 bases and J by 0 bases, leaving 16 bases between them. The CDR3 nucleotides are TGTGCCAGCAGCCCCCCTTCTGGGGGGGTGAACACTGAAGCTTTCTTT. Translated, it gives CASSPPSGGVNTEAFF.

The chain is built from TRBV6-5 and TRBJ1-2; D possibly corresponds to TRBD1 (6 bases). CDR3 length: 13 amino acids. The germline V and J ends were trimmed by 6 bases and 4 bases, with 12 bases remaining between them. Germline lookup yields CDR1 MNHEY and CDR2 SVGAGI. The CDR3: CASRKGGTYGYTF. The DNA of the CDR3 is TGTGCCAGCAGGAAGGGGGGGACCTATGGCTACACCTTC.

The gene calls are TRBV29-1 and TRBJ2-7; 9 bases fit TRBD1. The CDR3 runs to 14 residues. J was trimmed by 5 bases and V by 7 bases; bases with no gene match: 12. Germline V gives CDR1 SQVTM, CDR2 ANQGSEA. For the CDR3, the DNA is TGCAGCGCCGCCTACGGGGACAGGGCCGACGAGCAGTACTTC. Translating it yields CSAAYGDRADEQYF.

The gene calls are TRBV6-6 and TRBJ2-2; tentative D call: TRBD1 (6 bases). Trimming pared 8 bases from V and 2 bases from J, leaving 12 bases between. CDR1 and CDR2 (germline): MNHNY, SVGAGI (reference sequence). The CDR3 consists of 14 residues. The CDR3 bases are TGTGCCAGCCAGGGGCACAGTAACACCGGGGAGCTGTTTTTT. It translates to CASQGHSNTGELFF.

This chain uses TRBV29-1 with TRBJ1-1; D is perhaps TRBD1 (6 bases). CDR1 is SQVTM and CDR2 is ANQGSEA in the germline V gene. V shed 5 bases and J shed 4 bases, with 8 bases lying between them. This CDR3 is 11 amino acids long. The CDR3 reads CSVKGGTEAFF. The CDR3 nucleotides read TGCAGCGTTAAAGGGGGCACTGAAGCTTTCTTT. Supplemented by reference TRBV29-1 and TRBJ1-1, the full variable domain reads SAVISQKPSRDICQRGTSLTIQCQVDSQVTMMFWYRQQPGQSLTLIATANQGSEATYESGFVIDKFPISRPNLTFSTLTVSNMSPEDSSIYLCSVKGGTEAFFGQGTRLTVV.

This clone has a single count. V gene TRBV19 combines with J gene TRBJ1-2; weak D call: TRBD1 (6 bases). Germline-derived CDR1 and CDR2 are LNHDA and SQIVND (reference sequence). The CDR3 length is 16 residues. V was trimmed by 7 bases and J by 4 bases, leaving 22 bases between them. The chain's CDR3 is CASTPGGNRGTYGYTF. The DNA of the CDR3 is TGTGCCAGTACCCCGGGGGGCAATCGGGGAACCTATGGCTACACCTTC.

This rearrangement joins TRBV7-2 to TRBJ2-3; D remains unclear. CDR3 length: 16 residues. Trimming removed 1 base at V and 2 bases at J, with 13 bases between. Germline V gives CDR1 SGHTA, CDR2 FQGNSA. CDR3 sequence (DNA): TGTGCCAGCAGCTTAGAGGGCAGGCCCCCCACAGATACGCAGTATTTT. Translated: CASSLEGRPPTDTQYF.

The gene calls are TRBV9 and TRBJ2-1, with 10 nucleotides matching TRBD2. The CDR3 length is 16 residues. The germline V gene encodes CDR1 SGDLS and CDR2 YYNGEE. Trimming removed 4 bases from V and 4 bases from J; junction bases left unmatched: 8. DNA of the CDR3: TGTGCCAGCAGCCCCCGTCTAGCGGGGGCGTACAATGAGCAGTTCTTC. Its translation: CASSPRLAGAYNEQFF.